The source of this T cell receptor beta chain is a study of beta chain features in type 1 diabetes. Broader study findings: TCRB CDR3 length was moderately but significantly reduced in all four CD4+ subsets of Type 1 diabetes patients.

The CDR3 sequence is 15 residues long. Trimming pared 2 bases from V and 12 bases from J, leaving 17 bases between. Germline V gene data show CDR1 as SGHDN and CDR2 as FVKESK. The study reverse transcribed the entire isolated RNA, so it sequenced expressed TCRB transcripts. Libraries were prepared by immunoSEQ multiplex PCR; TCRdb keeps only in-frame clonotypes and omits some of them. The repertoire consists of a few hundred thousand clones, with over 10% occurring once and the leading ten covering 0.017%. With regard to this clone: Its antigen is currently unknown.

The sequence was collected from a man aged 18 to 29 in good health. The chain recombines TRBV14 with TRBJ2-6; D possibly corresponds to TRBD2 (6 bases). The sequencing input was naive CD4+ T cells from blood. CDR3 residues: CASSQLGREAAVLTF. In DNA, the CDR3 is TGTGCCAGCAGCCAATTGGGCAGGGAGGCTGCCGTCCTGACTTTC.